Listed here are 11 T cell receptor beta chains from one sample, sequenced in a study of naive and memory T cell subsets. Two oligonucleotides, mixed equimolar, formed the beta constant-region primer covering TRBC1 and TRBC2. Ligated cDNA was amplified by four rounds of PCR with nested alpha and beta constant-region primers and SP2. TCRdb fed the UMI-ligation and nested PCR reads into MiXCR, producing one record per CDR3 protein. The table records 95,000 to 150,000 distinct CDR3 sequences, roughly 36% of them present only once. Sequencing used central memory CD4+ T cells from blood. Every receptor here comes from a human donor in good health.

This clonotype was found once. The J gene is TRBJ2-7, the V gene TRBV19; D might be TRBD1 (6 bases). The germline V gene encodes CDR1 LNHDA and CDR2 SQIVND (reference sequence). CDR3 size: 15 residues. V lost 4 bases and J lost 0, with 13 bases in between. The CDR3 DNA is TGTGCCAGTAGTAAAGTGGCAGGGGACTCCTACGAGCAGTACTTC. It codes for CASSKVAGDSYEQYF.

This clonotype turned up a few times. The CDR3 DNA reads as TGCAGTGCCAAAAGAGACGGGTTGGCCAAAAACATTCAGTACTTC. Its translation: CSAKRDGLAKNIQYF. The chain combines TRBV20-1 with TRBJ2-4; D ambiguous. Trimming pared 6 bases from V and 1 base from J, leaving 16 bases between. CDR1 and CDR2 from the germline V gene are DFQATT and SNEGSKA (reference sequence). The CDR3 is 15 amino acids.

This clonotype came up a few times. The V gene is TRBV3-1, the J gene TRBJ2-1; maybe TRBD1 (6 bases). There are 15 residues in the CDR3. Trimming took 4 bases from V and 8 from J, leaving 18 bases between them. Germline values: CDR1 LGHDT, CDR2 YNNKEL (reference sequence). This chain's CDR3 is CASSPPGTTLDEQFF. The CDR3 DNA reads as TGTGCCAGCAGCCCACCCGGGACAACCCTGGATGAGCAGTTCTTC.

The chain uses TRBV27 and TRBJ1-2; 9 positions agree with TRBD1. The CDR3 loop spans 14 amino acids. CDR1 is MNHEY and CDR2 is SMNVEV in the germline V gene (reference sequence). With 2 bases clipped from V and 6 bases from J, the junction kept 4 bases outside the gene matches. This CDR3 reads CASSLGTGGHGYTF. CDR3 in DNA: TGTGCCAGCAGTTTAGGCACAGGGGGCCATGGCTACACCTTC.

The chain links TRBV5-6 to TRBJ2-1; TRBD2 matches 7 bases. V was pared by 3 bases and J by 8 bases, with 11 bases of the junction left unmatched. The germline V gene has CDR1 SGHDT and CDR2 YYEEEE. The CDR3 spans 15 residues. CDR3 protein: CASSSAGVGEDEQFF. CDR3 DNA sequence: TGTGCCAGCAGCTCGGCGGGAGTAGGGGAGGATGAGCAGTTCTTC.

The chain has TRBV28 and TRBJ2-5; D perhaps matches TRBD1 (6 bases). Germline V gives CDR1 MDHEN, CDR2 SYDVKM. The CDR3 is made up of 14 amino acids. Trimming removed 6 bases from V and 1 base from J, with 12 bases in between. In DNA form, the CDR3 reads TGTGCCAGCAGGCGTCACAGGGCCCAAGAGACCCAGTACTTC. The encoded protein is CASRRHRAQETQYF.

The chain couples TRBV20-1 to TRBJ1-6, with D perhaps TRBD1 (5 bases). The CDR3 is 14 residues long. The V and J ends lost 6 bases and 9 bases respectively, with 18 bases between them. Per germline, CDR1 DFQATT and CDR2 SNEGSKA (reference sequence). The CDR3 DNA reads TGCAGTGCCCGACATGGGGGGTGGCCTTCACCCCTCCACTTT. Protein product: CSARHGGWPSPLHF.

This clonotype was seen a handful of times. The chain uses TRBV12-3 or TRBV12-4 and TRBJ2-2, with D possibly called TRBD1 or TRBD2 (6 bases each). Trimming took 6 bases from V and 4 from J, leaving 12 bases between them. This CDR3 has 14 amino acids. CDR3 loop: CASREGQTTGELFF. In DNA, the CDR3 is TGTGCCAGCAGGGAGGGACAAACCACCGGGGAGCTGTTTTTT.

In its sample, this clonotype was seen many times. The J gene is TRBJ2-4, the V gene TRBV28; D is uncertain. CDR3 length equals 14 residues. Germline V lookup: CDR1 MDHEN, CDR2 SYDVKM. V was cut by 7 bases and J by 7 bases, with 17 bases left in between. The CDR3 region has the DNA TGTGCCAGCACTATAACGGCGGAAGGGAACATTCAGTACTTC. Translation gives CASTITAEGNIQYF.

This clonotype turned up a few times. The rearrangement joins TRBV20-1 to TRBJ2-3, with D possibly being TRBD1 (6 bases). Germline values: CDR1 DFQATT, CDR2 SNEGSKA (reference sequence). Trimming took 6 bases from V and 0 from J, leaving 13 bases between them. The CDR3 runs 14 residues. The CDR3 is CSAAWTVSTDTQYF. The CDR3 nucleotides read TGCAGTGCCGCCTGGACAGTTAGCACAGATACGCAGTATTTT.

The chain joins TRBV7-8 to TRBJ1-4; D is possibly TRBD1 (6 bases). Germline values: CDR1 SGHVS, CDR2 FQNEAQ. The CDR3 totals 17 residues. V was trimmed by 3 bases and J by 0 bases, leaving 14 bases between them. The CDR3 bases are TGTGCCAGCAGCTTTCGGGGAGGGGGAGCAACTAATGAAAAACTGTTTTTT. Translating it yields CASSFRGGGATNEKLFF.